This TCR beta chain was captured in a study of cytomegalovirus exposure and HLA in healthy donors. As to this clone: Its antigen is not known.

PCR was performed using 60 Vbeta and 13 Jbeta primers. Using immunoSEQ multiplex PCR, the repertoire was profiled, and TCRdb retains in-frame clones only, with some absent. The sample lists 110,000 to 150,000 clones, just under 85% seen once, with approximately 1.9% in the top ten. Whole-study findings and limits: It was reported that the classifier diagnosed cytomegalovirus status with high specificity and sensitivity in both the original and validation cohorts. It was shown in a later analysis that HLA-associated TCR beta chains were more clonally expanded than other, equally common chains. A later analysis linked a missense DCLRE1C variant to TCR beta V- and J-gene trimming.

Sequenced: PBMCs. The sequence came from a woman between 40 and 50 years old in good health and CMV-seronegative.

CDR3 amino acids: CASSPRTGSLGNTIYF. CDR3 DNA sequence: TGTGCCAGCTCACCACGGACAGGGTCTCTTGGAAACACCATATATTTT. V and J are TRBV18 and TRBJ1-3; TRBD1 matches 8 bases. The J segment lost 3 bases and the V segment lost 1 base, leaving 5 bases of the junction unmatched. Germline V gene sequence: CDR1 KGHSH, CDR2 LQKENI. There are 16 residues in the CDR3.